Presented here are 20 T cell receptor beta chains from one specimen sequenced in a study of CD8 T cells in ankylosing spondylitis. Each CDR3 protein gets one entry after TCRdb re-called the 5' RACE reads with MiXCR. The table lists 50,000 to 75,000 distinct CDR3 sequences, about 6.2% of them singletons, with just under 5% in the top ten. The specimen was synovial fluid, either unsorted or a sorted T cell fraction (not recorded which). The receptors here all came from a male donor with ankylosing spondylitis.

V gene TRBV7-2 combines with J gene TRBJ1-4, with D tentatively TRBD1 (5 bases). The V gene's germline CDR1 is SGHTA and CDR2 FQGNSA. The CDR3 has 15 amino acids. The V end was cut by 6 bases, the J end by 4 bases, with 15 bases between. CDR3 region: CASSLQTAYNEKLFF. The CDR3 nucleotides are TGTGCCAGCAGTTTACAGACAGCGTATAATGAAAAACTGTTTTTT.

At least ten counts were recorded for this clonotype. This chain links TRBV4-3 with TRBJ2-2; weak D call: TRBD1 (6 bases). Germline V gene data show CDR1 as LGHNA and CDR2 as YSLEER. The V end lost 1 base, the J end lost 2 bases, and 14 bases lay between the germline ends. The CDR3 loop spans 17 amino acids. The CDR3 bases are TGCGCCAGCAGCCAAGCAACCGGGACACTAAACACCGGGGAGCTGTTTTTT. Protein: CASSQATGTLNTGELFF.

This clonotype was detected ten times or more. The chain joins TRBV28 to TRBJ1-4; D not resolved. V lost 2 bases and J lost 10, with 14 bases in between. The CDR3 has 14 residues. CDR1 is MDHEN and CDR2 is SYDVKM in the germline V gene. Here the CDR3 DNA reads TGTGCCAGCAGTTTACGCATCCCCTCGGGAAAACTGTTTTTT. It translates to CASSLRIPSGKLFF.

This clonotype has a handful of counts. This chain joins TRBV6-2 or TRBV6-3 and TRBJ2-5; 9 positions agree with TRBD2. In germline, CDR1 is MNHEY, CDR2 SVGEGT. This CDR3 comprises 15 residues. With 6 bases clipped from V and 5 bases from J, the junction kept 10 bases outside the gene matches. The CDR3 DNA sequence: TGTGCCAGCAGACGATTTAGCGGGAGCGGGGAGACCCAGTACTTC. This codes for CASRRFSGSGETQYF.

The V and J genes are TRBV20-1 and TRBJ2-1; 9 bases are a match to TRBD2. CDR3 length: 15 amino acids. The germline gives CDR1 DFQATT, CDR2 SNEGSKA (reference sequence). Unmatched junction bases numbered 2, after V lost 2 bases and J lost 0 bases. CDR3 nucleotides: TGCAGTGCTAGAATAGCGGGGGACTCCTACAATGAGCAGTTCTTC. Its protein is CSARIAGDSYNEQFF.

This clonotype was counted at least ten times. This chain joins TRBV3-1 and TRBJ1-3; the D is unclear. Trimming shortened V by 1 base and J by 0 bases, and 7 bases separated the two germline ends. The CDR3 is 15 amino acids. CDR1 LGHDT and CDR2 YNNKEL come from the germline V gene (reference sequence). CDR3 DNA: TGTGCCAGCAGCCAAGGGCACCGCTCTGGAAACACCATATATTTT. This encodes CASSQGHRSGNTIYF.

This clonotype was seen ten or more times. This rearrangement joins TRBV12-3 or TRBV12-4 to TRBJ1-5; D is possibly TRBD1 (6 bases). V was trimmed by 3 bases and J by 2 bases, leaving 11 bases between them. This CDR3 is built from 15 residues. The CDR3 spells CASSLEGEGNQPQHF. The CDR3 bases are TGTGCCAGCAGTTTGGAGGGGGAAGGCAATCAGCCCCAGCATTTT.

This clonotype was detected many times. V usage is TRBV5-1 and J usage is TRBJ1-5; TRBD1 aligns across 8 bases. This CDR3 has 15 amino acids. J lost 7 bases, V lost 0 bases, and 6 bases had no gene match. Germline V gives CDR1 SGHRS, CDR2 YFSETQ. The chain's CDR3 is CASSLDSGGDQPQHF. The CDR3 DNA sequence: TGCGCCAGCAGCTTGGACTCAGGGGGCGACCAGCCCCAGCATTTT. The whole variable domain, remainder taken from reference TRBV5-1 and TRBJ1-5, is KAGVTQTPRYLIKTRGQQVTLSCSPISGHRSVSWYQQTPGQGLQFLFEYFSETQRNKGNFPGRFSGRQFSNSRSEMNVSTLELGDSALYLCASSLDSGGDQPQHFGDGTRLSIL.

This clonotype has at least ten counts. The chain combines TRBV28 with TRBJ2-7; either TRBD1 or TRBD2 may supply D (6 bases each). V lost 7 bases and J 5 bases, leaving 15 bases between the germline ends. This CDR3 is 13 amino acids long. CDR1 and CDR2 from the germline V gene are MDHEN and SYDVKM. The CDR3 DNA is TGTGCCAGCACCGACGCCGGGGGCGACGAGCAGTACTTC. Its translation: CASTDAGGDEQYF.

V gene TRBV6-2 or TRBV6-3 combines with J gene TRBJ1-5; 7 nucleotides line up with TRBD1. The CDR3 extends over 15 amino acids. V gave up 5 bases and J gave up 3 bases; unmatched junction bases: 7. Germline CDR1 is MNHEY and CDR2 is SVGEGT. CDR3 residues: CASSTRQGSNQPQHF. The CDR3 DNA follows: TGTGCCAGCAGTACCCGACAGGGATCCAATCAGCCCCAGCATTTT.

This clonotype was seen at least ten times. This chain joins TRBV6-2 or TRBV6-3 and TRBJ1-4; D gene ambiguous. Germline CDR1 reads MNHEY; CDR2 reads SVGEGT. The CDR3 is 17 residues long. Trimming took off 6 bases at V and 10 bases at J, with 27 bases between the two ends. The CDR3 here is CASSSHGTQRGFRKLFF. The DNA of the CDR3 is TGTGCCAGCAGCTCACACGGAACCCAAAGAGGATTTCGAAAACTGTTTTTT.

A word on this clonotype: A much larger clone is a single base away; this may be a read error. The chain links TRBV5-1 to TRBJ2-1; D is undetermined. Germline values: CDR1 SGHRS, CDR2 YFSETQ. The CDR3 loop spans 12 amino acids. CDR3 DNA: TGCGCCAGCAGCATAACAAGTGTAGAGCAGCTCTTC. Translating gives CASSITSVEQLF.

The chain links TRBV6-4 to TRBJ2-3; 7 bases match TRBD2. CDR3 length equals 13 residues. CDR1 and CDR2 from the germline V gene are MRHNA and SNTAGT. V gave up 6 bases and J gave up 4 bases; unmatched junction bases: 4. In DNA, the CDR3 is TGTGCCAGCAGCAACGGGGGGTCAGATACGCAGTATTTT. The encoded protein is CASSNGGSDTQYF.

This clonotype was counted many times. The chain employs TRBV27 and TRBJ2-2; D unclear. V lost 4 bases to trimming and J lost 2 bases, with 8 bases between them. Germline loops: CDR1 MNHEY, CDR2 SMNVEV (reference sequence). CDR3 length: 14 amino acids. CDR3 sequence: CASSSNHNTGELFF. DNA for the CDR3: TGTGCCAGCAGTTCGAATCACAACACCGGGGAGCTGTTTTTT.

In this sample, this clonotype turned up many times. The V gene is TRBV5-5, the J gene TRBJ1-1; D is undetermined. V was pared by 0 bases and J by 4 bases, with 7 bases between. CDR3 length: 13 amino acids. Germline V lookup: CDR1 SGHKS, CDR2 YYEKEE (reference sequence). CDR3 in DNA: TGTGCCAGCAGCTTGGGGGAGACCACTGAAGCTTTCTTT. Translation: CASSLGETTEAFF.

The chain joins TRBV6-5 to TRBJ1-1; D uncertain. CDR3 length: 17 amino acids. The V gene's germline CDR1 is MNHEY and CDR2 SVGAGI. The germline V and J ends were trimmed by 0 bases and 2 bases, with 16 bases remaining between them. The CDR3 nucleotides read TGTGCCAGCAGTTACTCGAGTGCTATGGATATAAACACTGAAGCTTTCTTT. Protein product: CASSYSSAMDINTEAFF.

Many counts were recorded for this clonotype. The V and J genes are TRBV7-2 and TRBJ2-2, with D possibly matching TRBD2 (6 bases). CDR1 and CDR2 (germline): SGHTA, FQGNSA. V was cut by 4 bases and J by 6 bases, with 18 bases left in between. This CDR3 region has 16 residues. The CDR3 DNA sequence: TGTGCCAGCAGCTCGACTAGTCCCGAGTTCGCCGGGGAGCTGTTTTTT. It yields the protein CASSSTSPEFAGELFF.

The rearrangement joins TRBV11-1 to TRBJ1-1; D perhaps matches TRBD1 (6 bases). The V end lost 5 bases, the J end lost 7 bases, and 14 bases lay between the germline ends. From germline, CDR1 is SGHAT and CDR2 FQDESV (reference sequence). This CDR3 is built from 13 residues. CDR3 sequence: CASSPGLGGEAFF. The CDR3 DNA follows: TGTGCCAGCAGCCCAGGGTTAGGGGGTGAAGCTTTCTTT.

This clonotype was seen a handful of times. The V call is TRBV10-3, the J call TRBJ1-3; the D gene is possibly TRBD1 (5 bases). V was cut by 6 bases and J by 0 bases, with 12 bases left in between. Germline CDR1 ENHRY, CDR2 SYGVKD. CDR3 length: 15 residues. CDR3 amino acids: CAIRAQGPSGNTIYF. Written as DNA, the CDR3 is TGTGCCATCAGAGCCCAGGGACCCTCTGGAAACACCATATATTTT.

V is TRBV29-1 and J is TRBJ1-2, with 7 positions matching TRBD1. V shed 7 bases, J shed 4 bases, and the junction held 6 bases outside the gene matches. The CDR3 runs 12 residues. Germline CDR1 is SQVTM and CDR2 is ANQGSEA. The CDR3 DNA sequence: TGCAGCGGACTGGGACAGCTCTATGGCTACACCTTC. It translates to CSGLGQLYGYTF.